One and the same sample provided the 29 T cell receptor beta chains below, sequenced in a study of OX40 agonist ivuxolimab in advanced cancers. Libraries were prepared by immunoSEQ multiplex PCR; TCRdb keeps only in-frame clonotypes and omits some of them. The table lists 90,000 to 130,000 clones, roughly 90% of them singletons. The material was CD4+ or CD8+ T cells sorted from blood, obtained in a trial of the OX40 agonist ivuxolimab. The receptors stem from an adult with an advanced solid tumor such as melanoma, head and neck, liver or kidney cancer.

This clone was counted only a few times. CDR3 in amino acids: CASSVQGTGELFF. The CDR3 nucleotides are TGTGCCAGCAGCGTACAGGGGACCGGGGAGCTGTTTTTT. This chain links TRBV9 with TRBJ2-2; D is perhaps TRBD1 (6 bases). The V gene lost 1 base and the J gene lost 5 bases, with 6 bases spanning the gap. In germline, CDR1 is SGDLS, CDR2 YYNGEE. The CDR3 extends over 13 amino acids.

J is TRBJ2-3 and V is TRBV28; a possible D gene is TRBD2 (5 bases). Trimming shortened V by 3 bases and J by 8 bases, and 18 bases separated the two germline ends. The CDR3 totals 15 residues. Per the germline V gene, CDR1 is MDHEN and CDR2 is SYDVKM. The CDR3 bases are TGTGCCAGCAGTTTGAGGGAGACGAGGAGCGGTACGCAGTATTTT. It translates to CASSLRETRSGTQYF.

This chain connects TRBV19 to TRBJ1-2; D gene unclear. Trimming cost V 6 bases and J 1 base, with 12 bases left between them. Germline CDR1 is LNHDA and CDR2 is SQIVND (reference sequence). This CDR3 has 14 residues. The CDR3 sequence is CASRVSGVNYGYTF. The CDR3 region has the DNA TGTGCCAGTAGAGTATCGGGAGTTAACTATGGCTACACCTTC.

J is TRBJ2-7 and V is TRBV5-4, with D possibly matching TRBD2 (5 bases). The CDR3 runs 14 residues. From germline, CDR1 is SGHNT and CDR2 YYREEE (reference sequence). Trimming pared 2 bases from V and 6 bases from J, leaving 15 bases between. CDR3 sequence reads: CASSLDTLGSEQYF. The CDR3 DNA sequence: TGTGCCAGCAGCTTAGACACCCTTGGGAGCGAGCAGTACTTC.

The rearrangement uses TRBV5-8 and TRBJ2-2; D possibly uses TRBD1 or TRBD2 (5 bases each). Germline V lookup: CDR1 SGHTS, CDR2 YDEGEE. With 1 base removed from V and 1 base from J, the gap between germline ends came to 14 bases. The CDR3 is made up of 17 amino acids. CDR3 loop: CASSLSLGTQNTGELFF. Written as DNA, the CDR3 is TGTGCCAGCAGCTTGTCTCTCGGGACGCAGAACACCGGGGAGCTGTTTTTT.

The chain's CDR3 is CASSRQGGGYTF. CDR3 DNA sequence: TGTGCCAGCAGCCGACAGGGGGGGGGCTACACCTTC. The V gene is TRBV2, the J gene TRBJ1-2; TRBD1 aligns across 9 bases. The CDR3 spans 12 residues. Germline CDR1 and CDR2: SNHLY and FYNNEI. The V gene end was trimmed by 6 bases and the J gene end by 8 bases; junction bases not matched to a gene: 4.

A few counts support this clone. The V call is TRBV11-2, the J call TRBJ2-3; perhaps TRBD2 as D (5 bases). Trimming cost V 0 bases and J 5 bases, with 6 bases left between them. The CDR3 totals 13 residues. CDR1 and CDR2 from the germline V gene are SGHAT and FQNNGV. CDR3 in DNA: TGTGCCAGCAGCTTAGATCGGGGAGATACGCAGTATTTT. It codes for CASSLDRGDTQYF.

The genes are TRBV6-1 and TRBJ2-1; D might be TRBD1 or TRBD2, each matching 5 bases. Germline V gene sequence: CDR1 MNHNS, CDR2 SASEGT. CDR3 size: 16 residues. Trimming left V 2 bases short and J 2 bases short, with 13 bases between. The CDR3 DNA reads TGTGCCAGCAGTGAACCGGGACCGCTAGCCTACAATGAGCAGTTCTTC. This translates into CASSEPGPLAYNEQFF.

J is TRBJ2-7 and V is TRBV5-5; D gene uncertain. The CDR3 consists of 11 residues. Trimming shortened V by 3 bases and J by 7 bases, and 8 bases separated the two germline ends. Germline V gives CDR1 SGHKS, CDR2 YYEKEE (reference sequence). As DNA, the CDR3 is TGTGCCAGCAGCTCCCTCTATGAGCAGTACTTC. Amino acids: CASSSLYEQYF.

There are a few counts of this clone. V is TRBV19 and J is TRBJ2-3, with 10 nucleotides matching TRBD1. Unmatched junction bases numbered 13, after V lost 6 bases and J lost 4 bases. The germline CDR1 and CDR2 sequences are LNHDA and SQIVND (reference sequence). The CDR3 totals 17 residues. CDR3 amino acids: CASSLSSGQGRADTQYF. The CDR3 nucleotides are TGTGCCAGTAGCCTCTCATCGGGACAGGGGAGGGCAGATACGCAGTATTTT.

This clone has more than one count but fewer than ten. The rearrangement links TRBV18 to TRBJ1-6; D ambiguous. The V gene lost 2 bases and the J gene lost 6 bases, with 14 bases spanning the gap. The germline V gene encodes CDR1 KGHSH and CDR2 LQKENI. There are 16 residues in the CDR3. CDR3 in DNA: TGTGCCAGCTCACCAAACGGAGGACGGCTTAATTCACCCCTCCACTTT. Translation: CASSPNGGRLNSPLHF.

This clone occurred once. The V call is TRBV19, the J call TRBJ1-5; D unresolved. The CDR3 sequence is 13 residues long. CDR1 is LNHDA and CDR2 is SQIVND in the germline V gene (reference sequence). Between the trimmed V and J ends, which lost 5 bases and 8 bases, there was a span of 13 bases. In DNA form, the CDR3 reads TGTGCCAGTAGTTCTAGCGGGAGGGAGCCCCAGCATTTT. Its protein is CASSSSGREPQHF.

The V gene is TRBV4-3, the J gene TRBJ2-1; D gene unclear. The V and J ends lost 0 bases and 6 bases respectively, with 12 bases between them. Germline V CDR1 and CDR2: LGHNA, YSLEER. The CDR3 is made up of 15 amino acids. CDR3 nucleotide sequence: TGCGCCAGCAGCCAAGAATTCGGGCGAAGCAATGAGCAGTTCTTC. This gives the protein CASSQEFGRSNEQFF.

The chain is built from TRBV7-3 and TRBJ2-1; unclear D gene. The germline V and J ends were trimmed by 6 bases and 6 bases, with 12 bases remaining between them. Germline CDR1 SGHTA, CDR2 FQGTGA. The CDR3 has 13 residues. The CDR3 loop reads CASSHQPGNEQFF. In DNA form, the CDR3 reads TGTGCCAGCAGTCACCAGCCCGGCAATGAGCAGTTCTTC.

In nucleotides, the CDR3 is TGTGCCAGCAGCTTAACGGCTCTCAATGAAAAACTGTTTTTT. The encoded protein is CASSLTALNEKLFF. The chain combines TRBV7-2 with TRBJ1-4; D gene unclear. Per germline, CDR1 SGHTA and CDR2 FQGNSA. The CDR3 extends over 14 amino acids. Deletions cut 2 bases from V and 5 bases from J, with 9 bases between. Using reference TRBV7-2 and TRBJ1-4 for the parts outside the CDR3, the full variable domain is GAGVSQSPSNKVTEKGKDVELRCDPISGHTALYWYRQSLGQGLEFLIYFQGNSAPDKSGLPSDRFSAERTGGSVSTLTIQRTQQEDSAVYLCASSLTALNEKLFFGSGTQLSVL.

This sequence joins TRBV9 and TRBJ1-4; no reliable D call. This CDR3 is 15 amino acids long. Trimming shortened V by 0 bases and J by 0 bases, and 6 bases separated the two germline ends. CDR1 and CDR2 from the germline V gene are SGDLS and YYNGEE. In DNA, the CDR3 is TGTGCCAGCAGCGTAGGGGCGGCAACTAATGAAAAACTGTTTTTT. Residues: CASSVGAATNEKLFF.

The DNA for the CDR3 is TGCGCCAGCAGCTTGGGAGAAAGTAATGAAAAACTGTTTTTT. It specifies CASSLGESNEKLFF. V usage is TRBV5-1 and J usage is TRBJ1-4; D is unresolved. The CDR3 has 14 amino acids. The V gene's germline CDR1 is SGHRS and CDR2 YFSETQ. Trimming left V 0 bases short and J 4 bases short, with 7 bases between.

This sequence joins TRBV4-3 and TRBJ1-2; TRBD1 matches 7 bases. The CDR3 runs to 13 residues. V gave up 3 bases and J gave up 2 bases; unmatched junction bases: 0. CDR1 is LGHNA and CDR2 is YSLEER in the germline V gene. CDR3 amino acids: CASSQGQNYGYTF. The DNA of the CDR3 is TGCGCCAGCAGCCAGGGACAGAACTATGGCTACACCTTC.

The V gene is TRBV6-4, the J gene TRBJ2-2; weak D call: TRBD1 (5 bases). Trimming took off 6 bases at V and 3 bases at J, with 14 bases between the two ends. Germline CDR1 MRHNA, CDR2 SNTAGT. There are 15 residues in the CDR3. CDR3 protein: CASSPMGRDTGELFF. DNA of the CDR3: TGTGCCAGCAGCCCCATGGGCAGGGACACCGGGGAGCTGTTTTTT.

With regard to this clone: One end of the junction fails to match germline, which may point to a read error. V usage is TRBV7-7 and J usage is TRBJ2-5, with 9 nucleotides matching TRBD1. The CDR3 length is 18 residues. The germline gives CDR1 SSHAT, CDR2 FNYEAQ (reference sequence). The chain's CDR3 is CASSRLPSDRGDQETQYF. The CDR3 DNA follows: TGTGCTAGCAGCCGGCTTCCCTCGGACAGGGGCGACCAAGAGACCCAGTACTTC.

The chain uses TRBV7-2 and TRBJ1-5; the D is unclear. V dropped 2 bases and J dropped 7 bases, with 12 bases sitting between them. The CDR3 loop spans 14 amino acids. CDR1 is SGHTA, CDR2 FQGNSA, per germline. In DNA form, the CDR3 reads TGTGCCAGCAGCTTATTTAACGTAGGGCAGCCCCAGCATTTT. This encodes CASSLFNVGQPQHF.

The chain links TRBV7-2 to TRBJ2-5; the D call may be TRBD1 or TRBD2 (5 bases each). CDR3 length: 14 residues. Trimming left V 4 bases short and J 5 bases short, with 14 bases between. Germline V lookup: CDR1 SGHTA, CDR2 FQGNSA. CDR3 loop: CASSSAAGTETQYF. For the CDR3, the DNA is TGTGCCAGCAGCTCCGCAGCAGGGACGGAGACCCAGTACTTC.

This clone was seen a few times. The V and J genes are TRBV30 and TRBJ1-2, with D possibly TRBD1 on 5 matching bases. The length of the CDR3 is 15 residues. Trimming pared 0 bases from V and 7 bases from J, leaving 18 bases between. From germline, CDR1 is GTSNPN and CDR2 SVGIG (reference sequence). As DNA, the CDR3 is TGTGCCTGGAGTGTATCGGGGGGTGGATCGTCTGGCTACACCTTC. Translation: CAWSVSGGGSSGYTF.

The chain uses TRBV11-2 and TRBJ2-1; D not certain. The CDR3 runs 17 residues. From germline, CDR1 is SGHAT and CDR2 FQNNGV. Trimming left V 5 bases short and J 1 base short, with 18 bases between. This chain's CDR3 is CASSREQVSGSYNEQFF. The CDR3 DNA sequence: TGTGCCAGCAGCCGTGAGCAGGTATCAGGTTCCTACAATGAGCAGTTCTTC. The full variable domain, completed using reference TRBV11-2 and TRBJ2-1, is EAGVAQSPRYKIIEKRQSVAFWCNPISGHATLYWYQQILGQGPKLLIQFQNNGVVDDSQLPKDRFSAERLKGVDSTLKIQPAKLEDSAVYLCASSREQVSGSYNEQFFGPGTRLTVL.

CDR3 coding DNA: TGTGCCAGCAGCTTGGGCTTCACCCGGGACAGGGTCAAAGAGACCCAGTACTTC. Its translation is CASSLGFTRDRVKETQYF. This chain connects TRBV5-4 to TRBJ2-5; 9 nucleotides match TRBD1. Trimming took 0 bases from V and 3 from J; bases not matched to a gene: 12. Germline V gene data show CDR1 as SGHNT and CDR2 as YYREEE (reference sequence). This CDR3 region has 18 residues.

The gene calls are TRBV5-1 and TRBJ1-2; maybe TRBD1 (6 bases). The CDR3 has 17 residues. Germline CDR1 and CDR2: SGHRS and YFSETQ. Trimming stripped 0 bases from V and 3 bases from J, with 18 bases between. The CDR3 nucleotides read TGCGCCAGCAGCTTGGGGCCAGGGGCCGCCCTAGACTATGGCTACACCTTC. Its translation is CASSLGPGAALDYGYTF.

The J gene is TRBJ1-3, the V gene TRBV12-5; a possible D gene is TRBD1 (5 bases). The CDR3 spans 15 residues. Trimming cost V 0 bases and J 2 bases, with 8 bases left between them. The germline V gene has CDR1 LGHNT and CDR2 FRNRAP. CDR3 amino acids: CASGLVQGAGNTIYF. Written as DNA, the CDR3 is TGTGCTAGTGGTTTGGTCCAGGGAGCTGGAAACACCATATATTTT.

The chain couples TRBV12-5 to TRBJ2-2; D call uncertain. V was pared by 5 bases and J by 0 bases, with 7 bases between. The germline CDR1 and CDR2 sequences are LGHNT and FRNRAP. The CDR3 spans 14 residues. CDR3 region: CASGPGTNTGELFF. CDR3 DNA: TGTGCTAGTGGTCCAGGAACGAACACCGGGGAGCTGTTTTTT.

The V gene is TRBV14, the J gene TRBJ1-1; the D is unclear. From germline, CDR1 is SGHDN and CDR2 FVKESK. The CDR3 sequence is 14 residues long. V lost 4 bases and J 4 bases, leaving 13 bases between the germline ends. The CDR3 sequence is CASSPVGGSTEAFF. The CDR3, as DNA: TGTGCCAGCAGCCCCGTTGGAGGGAGCACTGAAGCTTTCTTT.